This TCR beta chain derives from a study of high-grade serous ovarian cancer treatment subgroups. Repertoires were generated with immunoSEQ multiplex PCR, while TCRdb's copy carries only in-frame clones and drops some. Of about 4,000 clones listed, approximately 73% are singletons. Findings of the study overall: Spatial context was lost because tumors were sequenced in bulk.

The CDR3 runs 15 residues. CDR1 is KGHSH and CDR2 is LQKENI in the germline V gene. The trim removed 4 bases at V and 8 bases at J, leaving 7 bases unmatched. Tumor tissue was taken before any definitive surgery or chemotherapy was given. With regard to this clone: Its specificity is not known.

This sequence was found in a human donor with high-grade serous ovarian cancer. This chain links TRBV18 with TRBJ1-4; 10 bases align to TRBD1. Input material: tumor tissue. CDR3 sequence: CASSLSGTGEEKLFF. The CDR3 DNA reads TGTGCCAGCTCACTCTCCGGGACAGGGGAGGAAAAACTGTTTTTT.